A selection of T cell receptor beta chains follows, all from one sample in a study of OX40 agonist ivuxolimab in advanced cancers. Measured with immunoSEQ multiplex PCR; TCRdb has only the in-frame clones, and not every one. The table records roughly 75,000 clones, roughly nine tenths of them present only once. Sequencing used CD4+ or CD8+ T cells sorted from blood, obtained in a trial of the OX40 agonist ivuxolimab. These receptors were taken from an adult with an advanced solid tumor such as melanoma, head and neck, liver or kidney cancer. CDR3s include the opening cysteine and the closing phenylalanine or tryptophan. D genes are given only for firm matches. Clone size is stated in some rows and not others, as once, few, many or a class when expanded.

CDR3aa | CDR3nt | v_gene | abundance | d_gene | j_gene
CATGNTEAFF | TGTGCCACTGGAAACACTGAAGCTTTCTTT | TRBV28 | NA | NA | TRBJ1-1
CASSLTRLPNTGELFF | TGTGCCAGCTCACTGACTAGACTTCCGAACACCGGGGAGCTGTTTTTT | TRBV18 | NA | NA | TRBJ2-2
CASVKASGGAVETQYF | TGTGCCAGCGTGAAGGCTAGCGGGGGGGCAGTAGAGACCCAGTACTTC | TRBV2 | NA | TRBD2 | TRBJ2-5
CASSLAASAGNEQFF | TGCGCCAGCAGCTTGGCGGCTAGCGCAGGCAATGAGCAGTTCTTC | TRBV5-1 | NA | NA | TRBJ2-1
CASSVDVYNEQFF | TGTGCCAGCAGCGTAGATGTCTACAATGAGCAGTTCTTC | TRBV9 | NA | NA | TRBJ2-1
CASSFLRLSSGITGELFF | TGTGCCAGCAGCTTCCTACGACTGTCCAGCGGGATCACCGGGGAGCTGTTTTTT | TRBV7-2 | NA | TRBD2 | TRBJ2-2
CASSENREPSYEQYF | TGTGCCAGCAGTGAAAACAGGGAACCCTCCTACGAGCAGTACTTC | TRBV2 | NA | NA | TRBJ2-7
CASSRTWDRVNQPQHF | TGCGCCAGCAGCCGGACTTGGGACAGGGTCAATCAGCCCCAGCATTTT | TRBV4-3 | NA | TRBD1 | TRBJ1-5
CASSPEAMGRGDTEAFF | TGTGCCAGCAGCCCTGAAGCAATGGGTAGGGGAGACACTGAAGCTTTCTTT | TRBV7-2 | NA | NA | TRBJ1-1
CASSQDAGANTIYF | TGCGCCAGCAGCCAAGATGCCGGGGCAAACACCATATATTTT | TRBV4-3 | NA | NA | TRBJ1-3
CVRSSNPDRDEKLFF | TGTGTCAGAAGCTCCAACCCGGACAGGGACGAAAAACTGTTTTTT | TRBV7-5 | NA | NA | TRBJ1-4
CAISDFGRGETQYF | TGTGCCATCAGTGACTTCGGCCGAGGGGAGACCCAGTACTTC | TRBV10-3 | few | NA | TRBJ2-5
CASLGGDEQYF | TGCGCCAGCTTGGGTGGCGACGAGCAGTACTTC | TRBV10-1 | NA | NA | TRBJ2-7
CASSLDRLSNEQFF | TGTGCCAGCAGCTTAGATAGGTTGTCCAATGAGCAGTTCTTC | TRBV7-2 | once | NA | TRBJ2-1
CASSQGVQGNYGYTF | TGTGCCAGCAGCCAAGGGGTGCAGGGTAACTATGGCTACACCTTC | TRBV14 | NA | NA | TRBJ1-2
CASRTGSRDDEQYF | TGTGCCAGCAGAACAGGGTCTAGAGACGACGAGCAGTACTTC | TRBV6-6 | NA | NA | TRBJ2-7
CASSEISGAYEQYF | TGTGCCAGCAGTGAGATATCGGGAGCCTACGAGCAGTACTTC | TRBV6-1 | NA | NA | TRBJ2-7
CAISEVVGLGTKSGANVLTF | TGTGCCATCAGTGAGGTTGTCGGTTTGGGCACCAAGTCTGGGGCCAACGTCCTGACTTTC | TRBV10-3 | once | NA | TRBJ2-6